Listed below are T cell receptor beta chains from one sample, sequenced in a study of cytotoxic CD8 clonotypes in ibrutinib-treated CLL. The protocol was immunoSEQ multiplex PCR, while the TCRdb copy is restricted to in-frame clones and leaves out a portion. The repertoire includes more than 150,000 clones, approximately 68% of them detected once, and about an eighth sits in the top ten. The starting material was PBMCs, obtained after 24 months of ibrutinib treatment. The receptor source for this set is a human donor with chronic lymphocytic leukemia. CDR3s include the opening cysteine and the closing phenylalanine or tryptophan. D genes are given only for firm matches. Size is stated for part of the rows, as once, few or many counts, or as a class when the clone is expanded.

v_call	clone_size	d_call	j_call	cdr3_nt	cdr3_aa
TRBV4-1	.	TRBD2	TRBJ2-1	TGCGCCAGCAGCCCCGGGACTAGCGGCCACAATGAGCAGTTCTTC	CASSPGTSGHNEQFF
TRBV14	few	.	TRBJ2-5	TGTGCCAGCAGCCAAGTCCTGGGCAGGGCCCCATCTTTCGACCAAGAGACCCAGTACTTC	CASSQVLGRAPSFDQETQYF
TRBV20-1	once	.	TRBJ2-5	TGCAGTGCTACAACAGGGTCGCCCCAGTACTTC	CSATTGSPQYF
TRBV30	.	TRBD2	TRBJ2-1	TGTGCCCATAGACTAGCGGGAGGTAATGAGCAGTTCTTC	CAHRLAGGNEQFF
TRBV27	.	TRBD1	TRBJ1-2	TGTGCCAGCAGTGGGACAGGGGGCGTTGGCTACACCTTC	CASSGTGGVGYTF
TRBV6-5	few	.	TRBJ1-1	TGTGCCAGCAGTTACTCCGGGGGAAACACTGAAGCTTTCTTT	CASSYSGGNTEAFF
TRBV29-1	.	.	TRBJ2-5	TGCAGCGTTGACAGGGTCGGGGAGACCCAGTACTTC	CSVDRVGETQYF
TRBV11-3	.	TRBD1	TRBJ2-7	TGTGCCAGCAGCGAAGGGACAGATCCCTCCTACGAGCAGTACTTC	CASSEGTDPSYEQYF
TRBV13	.	.	TRBJ2-2	TGTGCCAGCCATGGGACGGCCCATGGGGAGCTGTTTTTT	CASHGTAHGELFF
TRBV4-3	few	.	TRBJ2-1	TGCGCCAGCAGCCCTTTGGGGAGCGGACCCTACAATGAGCAGTTCTTC	CASSPLGSGPYNEQFF
TRBV2	.	.	TRBJ1-1	TGTGCCAGCAGACCGACCACGCCCCGGTCTGAAGCTTTCTTT	CASRPTTPRSEAFF
TRBV6-1	.	.	TRBJ1-5	TGTGCCAGCATTAGGGACTGGATAGGCAATCAGCCCCAGCATTTT	CASIRDWIGNQPQHF
TRBV5-1	.	TRBD2	TRBJ2-1	TGCGCCAGCAGCTTTGATGCCCCGACGGGAGGGAACAATGAGCAGTTCTTC	CASSFDAPTGGNNEQFF
TRBV29-1	.	TRBD2	TRBJ2-1	TGCAGCGTTGAGGGACTAGCGGCCCACTCCTACAATGAGCAGTTCTTC	CSVEGLAAHSYNEQFF
TRBV15	.	.	TRBJ1-5	TGTGCCACCAGCTCTCGAGGGCATAGCAATCAGCCCCAGCATTTT	CATSSRGHSNQPQHF
TRBV7-2	.	.	TRBJ2-1	TGTGCCAGCAGCCCGAGGCCCCCTAGTCCCCCCGGGAATGAGCAGTTCTTC	CASSPRPPSPPGNEQFF
TRBV7-2	once	TRBD1	TRBJ2-2	TGTGCCAGCAGCCTTAACCGGGACAGGGTAAACACCGGGGAGCTGTTTTTT	CASSLNRDRVNTGELFF
TRBV2	.	.	TRBJ2-1	TGTGCCAGCCACGTCAGCGGGCCCTACAATGAGCAGTTCTTC	CASHVSGPYNEQFF
TRBV5-1	.	TRBD1	TRBJ2-5	TGCGCCAGCAGCTTGGTTTGGGACAGGGACCAAGAGACCCAGTACTTC	CASSLVWDRDQETQYF
TRBV10-1	.	TRBD2	TRBJ2-7	TGCGCCAGCAGTGGGACTAGCGGGAACTACGAGCAGTACTTC	CASSGTSGNYEQYF
TRBV10-3	.	TRBD1	TRBJ2-2	TGTGCCATCAGTGAGGGGACAGTCACCGGGGAGCTGTTTTTT	CAISEGTVTGELFF
TRBV27	few	.	TRBJ1-1	TGTGCCAGCAGTTTATCGAGGAACACTGAAGCTTTCTTT	CASSLSRNTEAFF
TRBV29-1	.	.	TRBJ2-3	TGCAGCGTCCAAACAGGAACTAGCACAGATACGCAGTATTTT	CSVQTGTSTDTQYF
TRBV11-2	.	.	TRBJ2-1	TGTGCCAGCAGCTCCCTGAGGGTTTGGGTCTTC	CASSSLRVWVF
TRBV9	.	.	TRBJ2-3	TGTGCCAGCAGCCCAGGACAGCCCGGGGCGTATACGCAGTATTTT	CASSPGQPGAYTQYF
TRBV5-1	once	TRBD2	TRBJ2-7	TGCGCCAGTACTAGCGGGAGGCTTCCTATCCATGGTAACGAGCAGTACTTC	CASTSGRLPIHGNEQYF
TRBV6-1	.	.	TRBJ1-5	TGTGCCAGCTTAGAAGGTTGGAGTGTTGATCAGCCCCAGCATTTT	CASLEGWSVDQPQHF
TRBV10-3	.	TRBD1	TRBJ2-7	TGTGCCATCAGTCGAGACAGGGTAGGCGACGAGCAGTACTTC	CAISRDRVGDEQYF
TRBV6-6	once	.	TRBJ1-4	TGTGCCAGCCGGGACGGGGCAACTAATGAAAAACTGTTTTTT	CASRDGATNEKLFF
TRBV28	.	.	TRBJ2-7	TGTGCCAGCAGACTTGGGAGAAAATACGAGCAGTACTTC	CASRLGRKYEQYF
TRBV27	.	.	TRBJ2-2	TGTGCCAGCAGTTTATCGTGGGTCGGGGAGCTGTTTTTT	CASSLSWVGELFF
TRBV5-1	.	TRBD2	TRBJ2-1	TGCGCCAGCAGCAGTAGCGGGAGCTCGGGCAATGAGCAGTTCTTC	CASSSSGSSGNEQFF
TRBV15	.	.	TRBJ2-7	TGTGCCACCAGCAGAGCACTAGCTTCGGACGAGCAGTACTTC	CATSRALASDEQYF
TRBV7-2	.	TRBD1	TRBJ2-3	TGTGCCAGCAGCCAAGACAGGGCTGGGACAGATACGCAGTATTTT	CASSQDRAGTDTQYF
TRBV6-6	.	TRBD2	TRBJ2-2	TGTGCCAGCAGATCCCCTAGCGGGAACACCGGGGAGCTGTTTTTT	CASRSPSGNTGELFF
TRBV4-1	few	.	TRBJ2-1	TGCGCCAGCAGCCAAGGAAGGGTGGGTGGTCCCTACAATGAGCAGTTCTTC	CASSQGRVGGPYNEQFF